This is a list of T cell receptor beta chains from one sample in a study of cytomegalovirus exposure and HLA in healthy donors. Generated by immunoSEQ multiplex PCR, the TCRdb table keeps only in-frame clones and is missing some. The table includes a few hundred thousand clones, 65% to 80% detected once. Sequenced sample: PBMCs. Receptor source: a girl under 10 years old in good health and CMV-seronegative. The CDR3 runs from the conserved cysteine through the conserved F or W. A D gene is named only where the DNA matches it firmly. Clone size appears in some rows only: once, few, many, or a class for an expanded clone.

V gene	clone size	D gene	J gene	CDR3 DNA	CDR3 protein
TRBV30	NA	NA	TRBJ1-1	TGTGCCTGGACGAACCCCGGACAGATGAACACTGAAGCTTTCTTT	CAWTNPGQMNTEAFF
TRBV4-1	few	TRBD1	TRBJ1-2	TGCGCCAGCAGCCCCAGCCCGACAGGGTTCACCCCTATTGATGGCTACACCTTC	CASSPSPTGFTPIDGYTF
TRBV6-1	NA	TRBD1	TRBJ2-3	TGTGCCAGCAGTGAGGGACAGGGCACAGATACGCAGTATTTT	CASSEGQGTDTQYF
TRBV27	NA	TRBD1	TRBJ2-7	TGTGCCAGCAGTTTCGGGACAGGGGGCGACGAGCAGTACTTC	CASSFGTGGDEQYF
TRBV9	NA	NA	TRBJ1-5	TGTGCCAGCAGCGTAGGTTCAGGGGGCAATCAGCCCCAGCATTTT	CASSVGSGGNQPQHF
TRBV10-3	NA	TRBD1	TRBJ1-2	TGTGCCATCAGTGAACGACAGGGAAGCAACTATGGCTACACCTTC	CAISERQGSNYGYTF
TRBV5-1	NA	TRBD1	TRBJ2-1	TGCGCCAGCAGCTTGGCCGGACAGGGTGGCAATGAGCAGTTCTTC	CASSLAGQGGNEQFF
TRBV10-3	few	TRBD2	TRBJ2-2	TGTGCCATCAGTGAACTAGCGGGGTCGAACACCGGGGAGCTGTTTTTT	CAISELAGSNTGELFF
TRBV6-1	NA	NA	TRBJ1-6	TGTGCCAGCAGTTCCCTTCGACAGTCTAATTCACCCCTCCACTTT	CASSSLRQSNSPLHF
TRBV6-5	NA	TRBD1	TRBJ1-2	TGTGCCAGCAGTCCAACAGGGGACTATGGCTACACCTTC	CASSPTGDYGYTF
TRBV9	NA	TRBD1	TRBJ1-1	TGTGCCAGCAGCCCAGACAGGGCCACTGAAGCTTTCTTT	CASSPDRATEAFF
TRBV10-3	NA	NA	TRBJ1-1	TGTGCCATCAGACCCACAGGGAACACTGAAGCTTTCTTT	CAIRPTGNTEAFF
TRBV5-4	once	NA	TRBJ1-1	TGTGCCAGCAGCTTGATAGAATTCACTGAAGCTTTCTTT	CASSLIEFTEAFF
TRBV4-1	NA	NA	TRBJ2-7	TGCGCCAGCAGCCAAGAGGCGGTAAGGCCCTACGAGCAGTACTTC	CASSQEAVRPYEQYF
TRBV6-1	NA	NA	TRBJ1-5	TGTGCCAGCAGGGGGAGGGGTAGCGGCAATCAGCCCCAGCATTTT	CASRGRGSGNQPQHF
TRBV6-6	NA	NA	TRBJ2-7	TGTGCCAGCAGTCCACAGTTTCTCTACGAGCAGTACTTC	CASSPQFLYEQYF
TRBV6-6	NA	NA	TRBJ1-1	TGTGCCAGCCGCCAGGGAATGAACACTGAAGCTTTCTTT	CASRQGMNTEAFF
TRBV5-1	NA	NA	TRBJ2-2	TGCGCCAGCAGCTTGACATTAACCGGGGAGCTGTTTTTT	CASSLTLTGELFF
TRBV10-2	NA	NA	TRBJ2-7	TGCGCCAGTAAGAGATATCGGGGAGACTACGAGCAGTACTTC	CASKRYRGDYEQYF
TRBV13	NA	TRBD1	TRBJ2-5	TGTGCCAGCAGCTTAGCGACAGGGGGCCTGGAGACCCAGTACTTC	CASSLATGGLETQYF
TRBV5-5	NA	NA	TRBJ2-7	TGTGCCAGCAGCTTGGTGGGGAGGAGAGGGTCCTACGAGCAGTACTTC	CASSLVGRRGSYEQYF
TRBV7-9	NA	TRBD2	TRBJ2-1	TGTGCCAGCAGCTTTTCTAGCGGGGGTGCAAACAATGAGCAGTTCTTC	CASSFSSGGANNEQFF
TRBV7-9	NA	NA	TRBJ2-5	TGTGCCAGCAGCCCCGGGACTTCGAGTAACTTC	CASSPGTSSNF
TRBV7-3	NA	TRBD2	TRBJ2-5	TGTGCCAGCAGCCCGACGGGGGGGAGGGAGACCCAGTACTTC	CASSPTGGRETQYF
TRBV10-3	NA	NA	TRBJ1-2	TGTGCCATCAGTACGGGACGGACAGATGGCTACACCTTC	CAISTGRTDGYTF
TRBV27	NA	NA	TRBJ2-7	TGTGCCAGCAGTTTAAGAGGGTCGCCCTACGAGCAGTACTTC	CASSLRGSPYEQYF
TRBV9	NA	NA	TRBJ2-6	TGTGCCAGCAGCCCTACGCTAGGGGCCAACGTCCTGACTTTC	CASSPTLGANVLTF
TRBV5-1	NA	NA	TRBJ2-1	TGCGCCAGCAGCTTGAATTCGTTAAATGAGCAGTTCTTC	CASSLNSLNEQFF
TRBV5-6	NA	NA	TRBJ2-5	TGTGCCAGCAGCTTGGATTTCGTGACCCAGTACTTC	CASSLDFVTQYF
TRBV25-1	few	NA	TRBJ2-3	TGTGCCAGCATGGGCGACGGATCATTCACAGATACGCAGTATTTT	CASMGDGSFTDTQYF
TRBV19	NA	TRBD1	TRBJ2-2	TGTGCCAGTAGTACCCCCCGGGACAGGGGAGCCGGGGAGCTGTTTTTT	CASSTPRDRGAGELFF
TRBV12-5	NA	NA	TRBJ1-2	TGTGCTAGTGGTTTCGGACACGCTAACTATGGCTACACCTTC	CASGFGHANYGYTF
TRBV4-1	NA	TRBD1	TRBJ1-5	TGCGCCAGCAGCCAAGAAGGACAGGGCCAGCCCCAGCATTTT	CASSQEGQGQPQHF
TRBV9	NA	TRBD1	TRBJ2-3	TGTGCCAGCACCCTAGGGGGCGTGGGGTCAGATACGCAGTATTTT	CASTLGGVGSDTQYF
TRBV5-1	few	TRBD1	TRBJ1-2	TGCGCCAGCAGCGTAACAGGGGCCAGGGATGGCTACACCTTC	CASSVTGARDGYTF
TRBV13	NA	TRBD1	TRBJ2-7	TGTGCCAGCAGCCACGGACAGGCCAGCTCCTACGAGCAGTACTTC	CASSHGQASSYEQYF
TRBV14	NA	TRBD2	TRBJ2-2	TGTGCCAGCAGCCAGACTGGGCGCGGGAGGTACACCGGGGAGCTGTTTTTT	CASSQTGRGRYTGELFF
TRBV5-1	NA	NA	TRBJ2-7	TGCGCCAGCAGCTTGGCCCCCGGGACAATGACCTACGAGCAGTACTTC	CASSLAPGTMTYEQYF
TRBV5-1	NA	TRBD1	TRBJ1-2	TGCGCCAGCAGCTCACCCGAGGGACAGGGCTCGCAGAACTATGGCTACACCTTC	CASSSPEGQGSQNYGYTF
TRBV5-1	NA	NA	TRBJ1-1	TGCGCCAGCAGCTTGGAGGGGACTGCGCCGGGTGAAGCTTTCTTT	CASSLEGTAPGEAFF
TRBV5-1	NA	NA	TRBJ1-3	TGCGCCAGCACCGAGATTGGAAACACCATATATTTT	CASTEIGNTIYF
TRBV6-1	once	NA	TRBJ1-2	TGTGCCAGCAGTGAATACATAACCATGCGGTACACCTTC	CASSEYITMRYTF
TRBV27	NA	TRBD1	TRBJ1-4	TGTGCCAGCACCCGACAGGGGGGTAATGAAAAACTGTTTTTT	CASTRQGGNEKLFF
TRBV25-1	few	TRBD1	TRBJ2-7	TGTGCCAGCAGTGTAACCGGGACAGGGGCTTACGAGCAGTACTTC	CASSVTGTGAYEQYF
TRBV30	NA	NA	TRBJ1-5	TGTGCCTGGAGTGTAGGCAGGGCTCAGCCCCAGCATTTT	CAWSVGRAQPQHF
TRBV11-3	NA	NA	TRBJ2-5	TGTGCCAGCAGCCAGACAGGAGCAGAGACCCAGTACTTC	CASSQTGAETQYF
TRBV5-1	once	NA	TRBJ1-1	TGCGCCAGCAGCTTGGACTCCATGAACACTGAAGCTTTCTTT	CASSLDSMNTEAFF